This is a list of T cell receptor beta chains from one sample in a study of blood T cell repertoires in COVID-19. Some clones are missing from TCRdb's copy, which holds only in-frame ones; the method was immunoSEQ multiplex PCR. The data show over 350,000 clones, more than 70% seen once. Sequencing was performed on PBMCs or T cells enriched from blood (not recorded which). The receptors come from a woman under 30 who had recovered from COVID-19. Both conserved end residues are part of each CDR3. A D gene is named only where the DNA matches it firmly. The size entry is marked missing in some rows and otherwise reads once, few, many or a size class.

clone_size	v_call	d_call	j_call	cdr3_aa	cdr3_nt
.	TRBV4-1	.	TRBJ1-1	CASSQAGSVAATEAFF	TGCGCCAGCAGCCAGGCAGGGTCCGTCGCTGCCACTGAAGCTTTCTTT
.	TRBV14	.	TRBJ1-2	CASSPQGGESYGYTF	TGTGCCAGCAGCCCTCAAGGAGGGGAGTCGTATGGCTACACCTTC
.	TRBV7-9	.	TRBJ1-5	CASTPGIHSNQPQHF	TGTGCCAGCACCCCCGGGATCCACTCTAATCAGCCCCAGCATTTT
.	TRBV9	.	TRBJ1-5	CASSLTGLSNQPQHF	TGTGCCAGCAGCCTCACAGGGCTTAGCAATCAGCCCCAGCATTTT
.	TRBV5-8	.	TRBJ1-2	CASSATRGLGGYTF	TGTGCCAGCAGCGCTACCCGGGGGTTAGGCGGCTACACCTTC
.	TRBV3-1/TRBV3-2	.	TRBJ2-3	CASTQSDTQYF	TGTGCCAGCACACAGTCCGATACGCAGTATTTT
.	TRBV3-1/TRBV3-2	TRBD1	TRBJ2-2	CASSATGGFGGELFF	TGTGCCAGCAGCGCGACAGGGGGCTTCGGCGGGGAGCTGTTTTTT
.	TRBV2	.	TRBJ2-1	CASTTQFF	TGTGCCAGCACTACGCAGTTCTTC
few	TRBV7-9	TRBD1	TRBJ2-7	CASSLAVGQASYEQYF	TGTGCCAGCAGCTTAGCGGTGGGACAGGCCTCCTACGAGCAGTACTTC
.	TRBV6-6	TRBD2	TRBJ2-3	CASTGTSGPPDTQYF	TGTGCCAGCACCGGGACTAGCGGGCCTCCAGATACGCAGTATTTT
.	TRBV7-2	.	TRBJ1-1	CASSHGGPGTEAFF	TGTGCCAGCAGCCACGGGGGGCCGGGCACTGAAGCTTTCTTT
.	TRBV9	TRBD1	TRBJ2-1	CASSVGTGVNEQFF	TGTGCCAGCAGCGTGGGGACAGGGGTCAATGAGCAGTTCTTC
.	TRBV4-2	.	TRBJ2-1	CASSQEGSHEQFF	TGTGCCAGCAGCCAAGAGGGGAGTCATGAGCAGTTCTTC
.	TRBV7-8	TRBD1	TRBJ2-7	CASSETGDSYEQYF	TGTGCCAGCAGCGAGACAGGGGACTCCTACGAGCAGTACTTC
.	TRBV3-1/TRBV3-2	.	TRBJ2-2	CASSQERRGSPGELFF	TGTGCCAGCAGCCAAGAAAGAAGGGGAAGCCCCGGGGAGCTGTTTTTT
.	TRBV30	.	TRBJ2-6	CAWSQGTGANVLTF	TGTGCCTGGAGTCAGGGGACTGGGGCCAACGTCCTGACTTTC
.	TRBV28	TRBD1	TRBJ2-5	CASNLDRGGETQYF	TGTGCCAGCAACCTGGACAGGGGAGGCGAGACCCAGTACTTC
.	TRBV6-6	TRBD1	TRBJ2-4	CASSPISGTGTKNIQYF	TGTGCCAGCAGTCCTATCTCCGGGACAGGGACCAAAAACATTCAGTACTTC
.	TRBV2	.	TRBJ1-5	CASSGQHEGAQHF	TGTGCCAGCAGTGGGCAGCACGAGGGAGCCCAGCATTTT
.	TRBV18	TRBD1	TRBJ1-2	CASSLLGQGLDGYTF	TGTGCCAGCTCATTACTCGGACAGGGACTGGATGGCTACACCTTC
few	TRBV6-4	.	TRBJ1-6	CASSPSPDWNSPLHF	TGTGCCAGCAGTCCAAGTCCGGACTGGAATTCACCCCTCCACTTT
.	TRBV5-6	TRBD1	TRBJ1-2	CASSHRTGANYGYTF	TGTGCCAGCAGCCATCGGACAGGAGCTAACTATGGCTACACCTTC
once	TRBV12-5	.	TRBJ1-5	CASGSGGNQPQHF	TGTGCTAGTGGTTCCGGGGGCAATCAGCCCCAGCATTTT
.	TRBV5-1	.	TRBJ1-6	CASSAPRDNSPLHF	TGCGCCAGCAGCGCTCCGAGGGATAATTCACCCCTCCACTTT
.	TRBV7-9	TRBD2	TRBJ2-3	CASSSTSGGIPTDTQYF	TGTGCCAGCAGCTCAACTAGCGGGGGGATTCCCACAGATACGCAGTATTTT
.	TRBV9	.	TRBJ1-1	CASSVGQAGNTEAFF	TGTGCCAGCAGCGTAGGCCAGGCGGGGAACACTGAAGCTTTCTTT
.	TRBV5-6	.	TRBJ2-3	CASSFGQLTDTQYF	TGTGCCAGCAGCTTTGGACAGCTCACAGATACGCAGTATTTT
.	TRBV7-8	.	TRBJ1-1	CASSPQGMNTEAFF	TGTGCCAGCAGCCCACAGGGCATGAACACTGAAGCTTTCTTT
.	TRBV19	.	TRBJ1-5	CASSIARGINQPQHF	TGTGCCAGTAGTATAGCGCGCGGAATCAATCAGCCCCAGCATTTT
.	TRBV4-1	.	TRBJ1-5	CASSQEWTANSNQPQHF	TGCGCCAGCAGCCAAGAGTGGACAGCCAATAGCAATCAGCCCCAGCATTTT
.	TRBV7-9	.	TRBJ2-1	CASSSTGHEQFF	TGTGCCAGCAGCTCGACAGGACATGAGCAGTTCTTC
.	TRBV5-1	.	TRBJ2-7	CASSLGRYRVESYEQYF	TGCGCCAGCAGCTTGGGGAGGTACAGGGTTGAAAGCTACGAGCAGTACTTC
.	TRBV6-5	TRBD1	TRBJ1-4	CASSTIQGFDEKLFF	TGTGCCAGCAGTACCATACAGGGGTTCGATGAAAAACTGTTTTTT
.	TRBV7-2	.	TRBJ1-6	CASSLRRGHSPLHF	TGTGCCAGCAGCTTAAGGAGGGGTCATTCACCCCTCCACTTT
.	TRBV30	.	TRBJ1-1	CAWSVPSLQGSRTEAFF	TGTGCCTGGAGTGTACCCTCCTTACAGGGTAGTAGAACTGAAGCTTTCTTT
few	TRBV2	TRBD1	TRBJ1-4	CASAGGTNEKLFF	TGTGCCAGCGCAGGGGGGACTAATGAAAAACTGTTTTTT
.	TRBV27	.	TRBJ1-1	CASSFWGREESEAFF	TGTGCCAGCAGTTTTTGGGGCAGGGAAGAATCTGAAGCTTTCTTT
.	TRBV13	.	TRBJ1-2	CASSLGGAPNYGYTF	TGTGCCAGCAGCTTAGGGGGGGCGCCCAACTATGGCTACACCTTC
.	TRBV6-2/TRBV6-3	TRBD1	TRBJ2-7	CASSYRPGTGSQTYEQYF	TGTGCCAGCAGTTACCGTCCCGGGACAGGTTCCCAAACCTACGAGCAGTACTTC
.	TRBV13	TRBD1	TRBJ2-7	CASSWGQGSYEQYF	TGTGCCAGCAGCTGGGGACAGGGGAGTTACGAGCAGTACTTC
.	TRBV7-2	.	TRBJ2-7	CASSLWEYEQYF	TGTGCCAGCAGCTTATGGGAGTACGAGCAGTACTTC
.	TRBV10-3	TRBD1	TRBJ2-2	CATETGGVNTGELFF	TGTGCCACAGAGACAGGGGGGGTTAACACCGGGGAGCTGTTTTTT
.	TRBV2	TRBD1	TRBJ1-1	CASKRGTGGWGIPEAFF	TGTGCCAGCAAGAGAGGGACAGGGGGTTGGGGGATCCCTGAAGCTTTCTTT
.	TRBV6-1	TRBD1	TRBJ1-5	CASSEVGTGLRDQPQHF	TGTGCCAGCAGTGAAGTAGGGACAGGGCTTAGAGATCAGCCCCAGCATTTT
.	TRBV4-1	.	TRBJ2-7	CASSQAAGQLTYEQYF	TGCGCCAGCAGCCAAGCAGCAGGCCAACTCACCTACGAGCAGTACTTC
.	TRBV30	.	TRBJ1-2	CAWSVTPGSNYGYTF	TGTGCCTGGAGTGTAACCCCAGGGTCTAACTATGGCTACACCTTC